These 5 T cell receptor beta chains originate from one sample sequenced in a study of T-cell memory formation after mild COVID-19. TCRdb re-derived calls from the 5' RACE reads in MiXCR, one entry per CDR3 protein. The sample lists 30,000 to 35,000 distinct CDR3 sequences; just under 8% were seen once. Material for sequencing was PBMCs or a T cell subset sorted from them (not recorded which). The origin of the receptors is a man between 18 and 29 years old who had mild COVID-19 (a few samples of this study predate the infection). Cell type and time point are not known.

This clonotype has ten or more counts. CDR3 nucleotides: TGCGCCAGCAGCTTGGGTCGTCTTGGGGATACGCAGTATTTT. It encodes CASSLGRLGDTQYF. The rearrangement uses TRBV5-1 and TRBJ2-3; no clear D gene. Trimming pared 0 bases from V and 6 bases from J, leaving 11 bases between. Germline values: CDR1 SGHRS, CDR2 YFSETQ. The CDR3 is 14 residues long.

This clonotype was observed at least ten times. The chain's CDR3 is CASRTSMEGTEAFF. The CDR3 DNA reads as TGTGCCAGCAGGACTTCAATGGAAGGAACTGAAGCTTTCTTT. This chain joins TRBV12-3 or TRBV12-4 and TRBJ1-1; D call uncertain. The CDR3 runs 14 residues. V dropped 6 bases and J dropped 5 bases, with 16 bases sitting between them.

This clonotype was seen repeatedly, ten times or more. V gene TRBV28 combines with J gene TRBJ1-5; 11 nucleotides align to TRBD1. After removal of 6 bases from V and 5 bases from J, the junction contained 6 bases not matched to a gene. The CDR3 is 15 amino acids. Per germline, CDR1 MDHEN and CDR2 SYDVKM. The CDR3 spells CASSGTGGVYQPQHF. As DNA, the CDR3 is TGTGCCAGCAGCGGGACAGGGGGTGTTTATCAGCCCCAGCATTTT.

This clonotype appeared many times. DNA for the CDR3: TGTGCCAGCAGCCCACAGACAGGCAACTATGGCTACACCTTC. This sequence encodes CASSPQTGNYGYTF. This rearrangement joins TRBV7-2 to TRBJ1-2, with D possibly being TRBD1 (6 bases). Trimming removed 5 bases from V and 2 bases from J, with 12 bases in between. Germline CDR1 SGHTA, CDR2 FQGNSA. The CDR3 extends over 14 amino acids.

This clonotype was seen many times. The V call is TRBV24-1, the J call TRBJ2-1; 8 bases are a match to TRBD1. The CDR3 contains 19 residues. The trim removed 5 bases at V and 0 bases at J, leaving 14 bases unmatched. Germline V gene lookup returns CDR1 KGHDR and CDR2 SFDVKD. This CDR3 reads CATSVTGTGHLSSYNEQFF. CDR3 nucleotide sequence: TGTGCCACCAGTGTTACCGGGACAGGCCACCTTAGCTCCTACAATGAGCAGTTCTTC.